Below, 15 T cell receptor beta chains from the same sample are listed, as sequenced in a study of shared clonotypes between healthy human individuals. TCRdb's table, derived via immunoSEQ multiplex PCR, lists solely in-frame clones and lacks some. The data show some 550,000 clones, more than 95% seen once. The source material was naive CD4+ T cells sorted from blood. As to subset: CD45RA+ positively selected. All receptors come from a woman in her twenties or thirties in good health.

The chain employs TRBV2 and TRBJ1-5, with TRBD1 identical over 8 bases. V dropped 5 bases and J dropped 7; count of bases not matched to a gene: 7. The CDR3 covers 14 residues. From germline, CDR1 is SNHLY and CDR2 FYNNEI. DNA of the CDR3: TGTGCCAGCAGTAGACAGGGGCAGAAGCAGCCCCAGCATTTT. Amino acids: CASSRQGQKQPQHF.

As DNA, the CDR3 is TGTGCCAGCATCCAGCGGGAGTACCCCACAGATACGCAGTATTTT. As protein: CASIQREYPTDTQYF. V usage is TRBV2 and J usage is TRBJ2-3; TRBD2 aligns across 8 bases. This CDR3 comprises 15 residues. Looked up from germline, CDR1 is SNHLY and CDR2 is FYNNEI. J lost 2 bases, V lost 7 bases, and 8 bases had no gene match.

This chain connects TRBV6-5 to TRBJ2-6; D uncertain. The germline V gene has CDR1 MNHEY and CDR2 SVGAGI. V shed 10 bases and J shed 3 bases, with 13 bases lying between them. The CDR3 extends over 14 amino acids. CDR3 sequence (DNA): TGTGCCACCACCAAGGGATATGGGGCCAACGTCCTGACTTTC. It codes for CATTKGYGANVLTF.

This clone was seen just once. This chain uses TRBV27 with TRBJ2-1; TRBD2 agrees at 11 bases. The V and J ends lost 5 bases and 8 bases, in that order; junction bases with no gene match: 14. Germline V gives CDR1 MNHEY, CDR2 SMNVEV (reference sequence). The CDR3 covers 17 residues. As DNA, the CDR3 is TGTGCCAGCAGTCGGGGCCAGGGACTAGCGGTTGCGGATGAGCAGTTCTTC. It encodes CASSRGQGLAVADEQFF.

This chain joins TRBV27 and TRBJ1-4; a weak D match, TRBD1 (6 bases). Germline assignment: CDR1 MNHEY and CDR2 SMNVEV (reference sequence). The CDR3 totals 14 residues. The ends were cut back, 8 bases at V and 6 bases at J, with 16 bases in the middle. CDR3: CASRFRDNDEKLFF. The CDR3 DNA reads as TGTGCCAGCCGATTCCGGGACAATGATGAAAAACTGTTTTTT.

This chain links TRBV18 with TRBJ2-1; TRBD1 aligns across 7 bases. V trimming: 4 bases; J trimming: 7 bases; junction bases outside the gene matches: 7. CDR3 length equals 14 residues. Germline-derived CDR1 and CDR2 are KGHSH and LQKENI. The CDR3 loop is CASSQGAPANEQFF. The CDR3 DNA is TGTGCCAGCTCACAGGGGGCGCCGGCAAATGAGCAGTTCTTC.

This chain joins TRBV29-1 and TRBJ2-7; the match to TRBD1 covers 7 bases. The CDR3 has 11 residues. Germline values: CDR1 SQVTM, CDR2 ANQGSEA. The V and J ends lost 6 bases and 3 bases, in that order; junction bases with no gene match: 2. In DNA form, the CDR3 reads TGCAGCGTAGCAGGGGGCTACGAGCAGTACTTC. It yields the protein CSVAGGYEQYF.

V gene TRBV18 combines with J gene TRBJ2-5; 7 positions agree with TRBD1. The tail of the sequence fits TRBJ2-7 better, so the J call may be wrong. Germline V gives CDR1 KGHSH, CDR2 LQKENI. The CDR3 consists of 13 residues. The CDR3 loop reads CASSQDRTYEQYF. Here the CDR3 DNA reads TGTGCCAGCTCACAGGACAGGACCTACGAGCAGTACTTC.

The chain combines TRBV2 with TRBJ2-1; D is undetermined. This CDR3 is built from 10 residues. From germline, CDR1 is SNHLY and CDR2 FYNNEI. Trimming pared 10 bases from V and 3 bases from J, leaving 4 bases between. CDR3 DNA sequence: TGTGCCACCCACTACAATGAGCAGTTCTTC. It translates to CATHYNEQFF.

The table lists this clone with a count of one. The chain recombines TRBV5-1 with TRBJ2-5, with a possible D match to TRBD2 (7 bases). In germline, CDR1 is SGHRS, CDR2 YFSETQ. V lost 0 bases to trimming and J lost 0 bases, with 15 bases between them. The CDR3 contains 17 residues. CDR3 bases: TGCGCCAGCAGCTTGGTTAAGCGGGACATTAACCAAGAGACCCAGTACTTC. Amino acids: CASSLVKRDINQETQYF.

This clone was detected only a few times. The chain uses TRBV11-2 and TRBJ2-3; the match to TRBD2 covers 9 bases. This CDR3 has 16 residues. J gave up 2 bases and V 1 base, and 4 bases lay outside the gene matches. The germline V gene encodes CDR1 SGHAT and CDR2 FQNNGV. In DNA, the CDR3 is TGTGCCAGCAGCTTAGTTGCTAGCGGGAACACAGATACGCAGTATTTT. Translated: CASSLVASGNTDTQYF.

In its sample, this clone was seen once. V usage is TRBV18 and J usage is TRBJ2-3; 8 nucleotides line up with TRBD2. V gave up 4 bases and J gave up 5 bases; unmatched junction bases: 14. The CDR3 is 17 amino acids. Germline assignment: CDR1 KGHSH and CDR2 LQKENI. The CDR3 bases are TGTGCCAGCTCACGGCGAACGAAGCGGGAGTATCAAGATACGCAGTATTTT. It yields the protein CASSRRTKREYQDTQYF.

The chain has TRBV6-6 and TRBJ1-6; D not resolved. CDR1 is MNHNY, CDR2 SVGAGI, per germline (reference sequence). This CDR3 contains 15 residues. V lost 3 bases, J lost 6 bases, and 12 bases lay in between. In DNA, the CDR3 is TGTGCCAGCAGTTATAGGCAGACTCCTAATTCACCCCTCCACTTT. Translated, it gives CASSYRQTPNSPLHF.

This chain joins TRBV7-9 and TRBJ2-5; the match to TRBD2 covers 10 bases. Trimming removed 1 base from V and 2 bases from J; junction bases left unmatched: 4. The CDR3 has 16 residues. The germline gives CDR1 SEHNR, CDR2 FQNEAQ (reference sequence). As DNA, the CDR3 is TGTGCCAGCAGCTTAGGGAGACTAGCGGGTCAAGAGACCCAGTACTTC. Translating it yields CASSLGRLAGQETQYF. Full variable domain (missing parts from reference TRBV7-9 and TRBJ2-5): DTGVSQNPRHKITKRGQNVTFRCDPISEHNRLYWYRQTLGQGPEFLTYFQNEAQLEKSRLLSDRFSAERPKGSFSTLEIQRTEQGDSAMYLCASSLGRLAGQETQYFGPGTRLLVL.

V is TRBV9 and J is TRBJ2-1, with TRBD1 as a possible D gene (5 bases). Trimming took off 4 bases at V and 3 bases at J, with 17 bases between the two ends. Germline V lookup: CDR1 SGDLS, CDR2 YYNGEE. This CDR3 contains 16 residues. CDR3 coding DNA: TGTGCCAGCAGCCCCCGGACACGAACCCTCTACAATGAGCAGTTCTTC. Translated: CASSPRTRTLYNEQFF.